This T cell receptor beta chain was recorded in a study of cytomegalovirus exposure and HLA in healthy donors. Study-level findings and limits: The classifier reportedly diagnosed cytomegalovirus status with high specificity and sensitivity. Among donors in an Asian-associated ancestry cluster, a later analysis reportedly found fewer N-insertions than the roughly 700-donor mean. It was confirmed in vitro that a few of the CMV-associated chains were specific for CMV antigens.

60 Vbeta and 13 Jbeta primers were used in PCR. Profiled with immunoSEQ multiplex PCR; TCRdb holds only in-frame clones, not every one. This sample has over 150,000 clones, with approximately 67% found just once. Regarding this clone: Its antigen remains unknown.

Sequenced material: PBMCs. The sequence was obtained from a woman aged 18-29 years in good health and CMV-seropositive.

The CDR3 sequence is CASSQEDREDYGYTF. The CDR3, as DNA: TGCGCCAGCAGCCAAGAAGACAGGGAGGACTATGGCTACACCTTC. V usage is TRBV4-3 and J usage is TRBJ1-2; 7 bases map to TRBD1. Per the germline V gene, CDR1 is LGHNA and CDR2 is YSLEER. The CDR3 sequence is 15 residues long. Unmatched junction bases numbered 4, after V lost 0 bases and J lost 3 bases.